Here is one TCR beta chain with its context. Its specific antigen is unknown. No much larger clonotype is one base removed from it; base qualities were not supplied. The source of the sample is a study of naive and memory T cell subsets (dated by TCRdb to about 2017). Study-wide context: The study applied an open-source, UMI-based TCR alpha and beta sequencing pipeline to sorted naive and memory peripheral blood T cell subsets. Complete agreement was observed between the functional CMV T cell responses and the IgG serology results. RNA was DNase-treated and reverse transcribed with TCR constant-region primers, mostly using SuperScript III.

The library relied on UMI-ligation and nested PCR. To cover both TRBC1 and TRBC2, the beta constant-region primer consisted of an equimolar mix of two oligonucleotides. Four rounds of PCR, combining the SP2 primer with nested alpha and beta constant-region primers, were used to amplify the ligated cDNA. A single-stranded oligonucleotide carrying the SP2 primer and a 12-nucleotide UMI was ligated to the 3' end of the cDNA by T4 RNA ligase 1. The ligation reaction was kept at 16 degrees C for about 19-24 hours. PCR2 was usually performed as a SYBR Green qPCR and halted at a preset threshold so that over-amplification would not occur. Agencourt AMPure XP magnetic beads were used for all purifications after the first. Library quantification was done by Qubit, followed by a TapeStation check on which the main peak was expected at around 650 bp. Sequencing of the pooled libraries was done on an Illumina MiSeq using v2 2x251 paired-end kits, which typically yielded about 1-2 million reads per sample. Libraries were pooled at about 4 nM per sample, and roughly 4.5-7.5% PhiX was added to improve cluster recognition. The authors' pipeline ran thus. V and J genes were assigned to Demultiplexor-processed FASTQ reads by Decombinator through tag matching, with a single base-pair mismatch being allowed. Collapsinator used UMIs to correct both sequencing errors and frequency errors arising from PCR heterogeneity. CDR3Translator translated TCRs and extracted CDR3s from the conserved cysteine to the FGXG phenylalanine, flagging non-productive sequences. Gini, Shannon entropy and inverse Simpson indices were calculated on repertoires subsampled to equal numbers of UMI-defined TCRs. Clonotype abundance distributions were fitted to a power law by maximum likelihood within the linear range. When run on a single naive CD8 sample, MIGEC and the pipeline yielded similar UMI counts, similar unique TCR numbers and similar clonal distributions. In one analysis, naive TCRs also found in any memory subset of the same donor were removed from the naive repertoire. Repertoires were searched for some 7,000 CMV-associated CDR3 sequences compiled from VDJdb and a published dataset. The raw public data were reprocessed by TCRdb itself: fastp quality trimming at Q25, MiXCR clonotype calling, in-frame beta chains only. CDR3 protein sequences are deduplicated, and each keeps its most common genes and DNA. What appears here as the V and J calls and clone size reflects TCRdb's work, not the paper's. In all, the sample holds approximately 140,000 distinct CDR3 sequences, and roughly a fifth of those were seen once. The ten most abundant clones make up roughly 0.63% of the sample.

Broader findings and caveats from the paper: TCR abundance followed a power law with an exponent that was different for naive and memory subsets but consistent across the three individuals. No ground truth was available to validate the repertoire findings for the naive and memory subsets. In both CD4 and CD8 cells, going from naive through CM, EM and EMRA, the Gini index went up while Shannon and inverse Simpson diversity went down. RNA-based TCR counts may be influenced by expression changes linked to T cell activation and differentiation. A few larger clonotypes were found in naive repertoires, especially CD8, and these larger clonotypes were possibly memory cells re-expressing CD45RA. Single alpha or beta chain sequences, rather than paired alpha/beta receptors, were used to define clonotypes. After error correction, over 90% of naive TCR sequences appeared only once, giving much steeper abundance distributions than memory subsets.

The germline ends are 18 bases apart after V is trimmed by 4 bases and J by 1 base. The cysteine opens and the phenylalanine closes a CDR3 of 17 amino acids. Just the 51-base CDR3 DNA is kept, in frame starting at base 1. Taken from the germline V gene, the CDR1 and CDR2 loops are SGHRS and YFSETQ. Separate amplification of TCR alpha and beta chain libraries was performed from the second PCR step onward. To determine each donor's CMV status, fresh PBMCs were stimulated overnight with CMV viral lysate, and IFNgamma production from CD4+ T cells was then assessed. CD4 T cells were positively selected with Miltenyi beads, followed by positive selection of CD8 T cells from the CD4-negative fraction. Cells were stained for CD3, CD4, CD8, CD45RA, CD27 and a live/dead dye and were sorted on a BD Aria II into four subsets based on CD45RA and CD27. Three healthy volunteers provided blood, and the blood of each volunteer was split into CD4 and CD8 T cells and then into four differentiation subsets. Roughly 120 ml of peripheral blood was collected from each donor, and PBMC were isolated from the blood using Ficoll-Paque PLUS density-gradient centrifugation. After sorting, cells were lysed in RLT buffer, RNA was extracted using a Qiagen RNeasy kit, and the extracted RNA was stored at -80 degrees C.

The receptor was isolated from a human donor in good health. The chain joins TRBV5-1 to TRBJ1-5; a tentative D match to TRBD1 spans 5 bases. Sequenced sample: naive CD8+ T cells from blood. The cell subset or site label, read with the paper, signifies: naive T cells, CD45RA high CD27+. The CDR3 sequence is CASSPLYGQESNQPQHF. The nucleotide sequence reads TGCGCCAGCAGCCCGTTATATGGACAAGAGAGCAATCAGCCCCAGCATTTT.